The rows below give T cell receptor beta chains drawn from one sample of a study of breast tumors, draining lymph nodes, adjacent tissues. Each CDR3 protein is one row after TCRdb ran MiXCR on the multiplex PCR reads. The sample lists under 150,000 distinct CDR3 sequences; just under 20% were seen once. The sample comprised axillary lymph node tissue. The receptors derive from a female donor with breast cancer. Some clones in this sample may be carry-over from other donors' samples. Each CDR3 is given with its conserved first and last residue. A D gene is named only where the DNA matches it firmly.

NA | TRBJ2-2 | TRBV20-1 | 13 | CSAREGGTGELFF
TRBD2 | TRBJ2-1 | TRBV7-9 | 16 | CASSLGPSGGSDEQFF
NA | TRBJ1-2 | TRBV7-9 | 15 | CASSLVIDGYYGYTF
NA | TRBJ2-3 | TRBV20-1 | 14 | CSAIGAGSTDTQYF
NA | TRBJ2-3 | TRBV24-1 | 16 | CATSDLVGTSSDTQYF
NA | TRBJ2-1 | TRBV12-3/TRBV12-4 | 16 | CASSLAGLAYNREQFF
NA | TRBJ2-7 | TRBV20-1 | 15 | CSAGGGRGVPYEQCF
TRBD2 | TRBJ2-5 | TRBV27 | 18 | CASRSSGGGAGGLETQYF
TRBD1 | TRBJ2-1 | TRBV7-9 | 15 | CASRFGTGVYNEQFF
TRBD1 | TRBJ1-3 | TRBV19 | 15 | CASSMGQVGRDTIYF
NA | TRBJ1-1 | TRBV7-9 | 14 | CASRTWAGDTEAFF
TRBD2 | TRBJ2-3 | TRBV30 | 13 | CARRLAGGDTQYF
TRBD1 | TRBJ2-1 | TRBV9 | 16 | CASSVGLGQGAAEQFF
NA | TRBJ2-7 | TRBV5-4 | 14 | CASSQQGGNYEQYF
NA | TRBJ2-3 | TRBV20-1 | 16 | CSARGSRRHSTDTQYF
NA | TRBJ2-7 | TRBV20-1 | 16 | CSARDPADLRGDEQYF
TRBD1 | TRBJ1-5 | TRBV5-6 | 15 | CASSPAGGRNQPQHF
NA | TRBJ1-2 | TRBV20-1 | 12 | CSAKQGISGYTF
TRBD1 | TRBJ1-5 | TRBV2 | 13 | CASRPGGPQPQHF
NA | TRBJ2-2 | TRBV2 | 13 | CASSRSSTGELFF
NA | TRBJ2-5 | TRBV14 | 12 | CASAQWGETQYF
TRBD1 | TRBJ1-6 | TRBV5-8 | 15 | CASSSRQGVGSPLHF
TRBD2 | TRBJ2-1 | TRBV7-3 | 15 | CASSLGAGVRTEQFF
NA | TRBJ1-6 | TRBV6-1 | 15 | CASSEEGGVLSPLHF
NA | TRBJ2-7 | TRBV5-1 | 15 | CASSLAPSANYEQYF
NA | TRBJ2-3 | TRBV20-1 | 15 | CSAMVGSKYTDTQYF
TRBD2 | TRBJ2-1 | TRBV20-1 | 15 | CSARFLAGGYNEQFF
TRBD2 | TRBJ2-3 | TRBV7-2 | 15 | CASSQRDLNTDTQYF
NA | TRBJ2-3 | TRBV4-3 | 13 | CASSEVTAATQYF
NA | TRBJ2-1 | TRBV18 | 13 | CASSPEIGNEQSF